The T cell receptor beta chain described here comes from a study of blood T cell repertoires in COVID-19 (TCRdb year 2020). Context from the whole study: The collaborator samples originated in the United States, Italy and Spain and spanned the acute and convalescent phases of COVID-19. The dataset comprised deeply sampled blood TCRbeta repertoires from subjects exposed to, actively infected with, or recovered from COVID-19. The sample metadata nearly always contained a de-identified subject ID, COVID-19 status, age in years and sex. The prospective study material was composed of cDNA or gDNA derived from T cells, B-cell-depleted T cells, or PBMCs. Samples came from the ongoing ImmuneRACE study (first 160 participants) plus 1,254 subjects from 6 global collaborators. Where available, HLA class I and class II types were taken from metadata supplied by the sample provider and were not determined by assay-based typing. The repertoires were made available in a free public database intended to serve as a resource for research on the immune response to SARS-CoV-2.

What the research found in general, with its limitations: Clinical and demographic metadata were provided uncurated, with the amount varying by source and participant.

Note on this clone: What this receptor recognizes is not known. Base qualities are not at hand, and no much larger clone is one base apart.

TCRbeta CDR3 regions were amplified from genomic DNA using the immunoSEQ Assay, a bias-controlled multiplex PCR. In the paper's pipeline: Nucleated cell counts per sample were estimated from amplification of reference gene primers within the assay. To quantify the absolute abundance of each unique TCRbeta CDR3 rearrangement, sequence reads were collapsed and filtered. For each sample, productive Simpson clonality was calculated by taking the square root of Simpson's diversity index across productive rearrangements. TCRdb stores this immuneACCESS table with in-frame sequences only. Part of the clones is absent; in the studies checked, under half of the shortfall reflects unresolved V genes, and no reason is known for the rest. V, J and clone size are taken as reported in that table, and D and trimming were inferred from the DNA itself. A total of under 400,000 clones appear in this sample, 80% to 90% of them only once. The ten largest clones add up to 3.5% to 4.5% of the sample.

Participants in the prospective study were aged roughly 18 to 95 years, lived in under 30 United States geographic areas, and enrolled through a virtual design. In the prospective study, participants were assigned to cohorts based on the clinical history participants reported in a screening survey and a study questionnaire. In the prospective study, mobile phlebotomists collected whole blood, serum and a nasopharyngeal or oropharyngeal swab from each participant. Over a roughly 2-month period, participants in the prospective study had the option of providing additional blood draws and questionnaires. Before DNA extraction, prospective study blood samples were shipped either frozen or at room temperature. The source of this sequence is a woman aged 40-49 years with acute COVID-19. The sample consisted of PBMCs or T cells enriched from blood (not recorded which).

The DNA sequence is TGTGCCAGCACGCGTGGCGGTAACTATGGCTACACCTTC. It is translated as CASTRGGNYGYTF. In this chain, TRBV28 is recombined with TRBJ1-2, with the D gene uncertain. The CDR3, from cysteine to phenylalanine, totals 13 residues. CDR3 DNA is the only sequence kept; it has 39 bases, read in frame from the first base. Looking up the germline V gene yields CDR1 MDHEN and CDR2 SYDVKM. V lost 7 bases and J lost 1 base; the stretch between them is 10 bases long.